One T cell receptor (beta chain) is described in this entry. This clone was observed once. The target of this receptor is not known. Base quality data are lacking; no much larger clone is found one base away. The germline V gene yields SGHTA for CDR1 and FQGTGA for CDR2. V loses 3 bases of germline sequence and J loses 4 bases, and the interval between the two ends is 11 bases. The CDR3 covers 14 residues, taking in both the cysteine and the phenylalanine. Only CDR3 DNA is held: 42 bases, read in frame from base 1. These data belong to a study of blood T cell repertoires in COVID-19 (dated by TCRdb to 2019 to 2021). Turning to the overall study: Samples covering the acute and convalescent phases of COVID-19 were provided by collaborators in the United States, Italy and Spain. The material from the prospective study consisted of cDNA or gDNA derived from T cells, B-cell-depleted T cells, or PBMCs. Subjects who had been exposed to COVID-19, were actively infected with it, or had recovered from it provided the deeply sampled blood TCRbeta repertoires that made up the dataset. The repertoires were made available in a free public database intended to serve as a resource for research on the immune response to SARS-CoV-2. Samples came from the ongoing ImmuneRACE study (first 160 participants) plus 1,254 subjects from 6 global collaborators. Sample metadata almost always included a de-identified subject ID, COVID-19 status, age in years and sex. Where available, HLA class I and class II types were taken from metadata supplied by the sample provider and were not determined by assay-based typing. Overall study results and their limits: How much clinical and demographic metadata was included differed by source and by participant, and the metadata was provided uncurated.

Whole blood was collected in K2EDTA tubes by collaborating institutions according to the institutions' own protocols. For TCRbeta analysis, collaborator samples were shipped as frozen whole blood, as isolated PBMCs, or as DNA extracted from either sample type. TCRbeta CDR3 regions were amplified from genomic DNA by means of the immunoSEQ Assay, a bias-controlled multiplex PCR. The source study handled its data this way. The number of nucleated cells in each sample was estimated from the amplification of reference gene primers within the assay. To quantify the absolute abundance of each unique TCRbeta CDR3 rearrangement, sequence reads were collapsed and filtered. For each sample, productive Simpson clonality was calculated by taking the square root of Simpson's diversity index across productive rearrangements. Not all clones reach the TCRdb copy of this immuneACCESS table, which keeps in-frame sequences only. Checked studies attribute under half of the gap to unresolved V genes and leave the rest unexplained. V, J and clone size reflect that table, while D and trimming were determined from the DNA. Present in this sample are some 150,000 clones, around nine tenths of which were seen just once. The top ten constitute around 3.3% of the sample.

The sample taken for sequencing was peripheral blood. This sequence originates from a man in his sixties or seventies with acute or convalescent COVID-19. The rearrangement combines TRBV7-3 with TRBJ2-3; TRBD1 could be the D gene, as 6 bases match. The DNA sequence is TGTGCCAGCAGCTTTCTTGGACAGTCAGATACGCAGTATTTT. Its translation reads: CASSFLGQSDTQYF.